Listed here are 3 T cell receptor beta chains from one sample, sequenced in a study of blood T cells in healthy people across ages. The authors ran a second PCR of roughly 6 to 11 cycles using a sample-barcoded 5' primer and a J-beta primer mix. TCRdb passed the 5' RACE reads through MiXCR, listing each CDR3 protein once. The table shows some 1.5 million distinct CDR3 sequences, with roughly 27% occurring only once. Sequenced input: blood. These receptors all stem from a woman in her thirties in good health.

This clonotype was observed a few times. The junction and the germline gene differ at one end; a read error may be behind it. The V and J genes are TRBV20-1 and TRBJ2-1; D is ambiguous. This CDR3 region has 15 residues. Germline values: CDR1 DFQATT, CDR2 SNEGSKA (reference sequence). The CDR3 sequence: CSARDAGPRGNERFF. For the CDR3, the DNA is TGCAGTGCTAGGGACGCCGGGCCCAGAGGAAATGAGCGGTTCTTC.

The J gene is TRBJ2-3, the V gene TRBV2; D not resolved. The germline V gene has CDR1 SNHLY and CDR2 FYNNEI. Trimming left V 4 bases short and J 1 base short, with 9 bases between. The CDR3 extends over 14 amino acids. CDR3 loop: CASSVFARTDTQYF. The CDR3 DNA reads as TGTGCCAGCAGTGTTTTTGCCCGCACAGATACGCAGTATTTT.

This clonotype came up a few times. This rearrangement joins TRBV29-1 to TRBJ1-1; possibly TRBD1 for D (6 bases). Germline CDR1 SQVTM, CDR2 ANQGSEA. The CDR3 extends over 13 amino acids. The V gene lost 7 bases and the J gene lost 3 bases, with 15 bases spanning the gap. CDR3 sequence (DNA): TGCAGCGCAAGGCGGGGGGCGGACACTGAAGCTTTCTTT. Protein: CSARRGADTEAFF.